What follows are 32 T cell receptor beta chains derived from one specimen sequenced in a study of technical replicates of blood from four donors. Generated by immunoSEQ multiplex PCR, the TCRdb table keeps only in-frame clones and is missing some. Among about 57,000 clones listed, around nine tenths were seen once. Sequencing was carried out using PBMCs. These receptor sequences come from a human donor in good health. Some clones in this sample may be carry-over from other donors' samples.

V gene TRBV7-2 combines with J gene TRBJ2-3; D possibly corresponds to TRBD2 (5 bases). With 0 bases removed from V and 6 bases from J, the gap between germline ends came to 7 bases. Germline loops: CDR1 SGHTA, CDR2 FQGNSA. This CDR3 contains 13 residues. CDR3 sequence (DNA): TGTGCCAGCAGCTTAGCGCCGGGGGATACGCAGTATTTT. Its translation is CASSLAPGDTQYF. Drawing the rest from reference TRBV7-2 and TRBJ2-3, the complete variable domain is GAGVSQSPSNKVTEKGKDVELRCDPISGHTALYWYRQSLGQGLEFLIYFQGNSAPDKSGLPSDRFSAERTGGSVSTLTIQRTQQEDSAVYLCASSLAPGDTQYFGPGTRLTVL.

In its sample, this clone was seen once. V gene TRBV2 combines with J gene TRBJ1-2; 9 bases are a match to TRBD1. The CDR3 has 14 amino acids. Unmatched junction bases numbered 7, after V lost 6 bases and J lost 5 bases. Per germline, CDR1 SNHLY and CDR2 FYNNEI. This CDR3 is CASRDPGQGYGYTF. CDR3 DNA: TGTGCCAGCAGGGACCCCGGACAGGGGTATGGCTACACCTTC. The full variable domain, with the rest looked up from reference TRBV2 and TRBJ1-2, is EPEVTQTPSHQVTQMGQEVILRCVPISNHLYFYWYRQILGQKVEFLVSFYNNEISEKSEIFDDQFSVERPDGSNFTLKIRSTKLEDSAMYFCASRDPGQGYGYTFGSGTRLTVV.

This clone was picked up one time. V and J are TRBV7-6 and TRBJ2-5, with 11 bases matching TRBD2. The CDR3 has 15 residues. Germline CDR1 reads SGHVS; CDR2 reads FNYEAQ. V trimming: 2 bases; J trimming: 5 bases; junction bases outside the gene matches: 4. The CDR3 coding sequence is TGTGCCAGCAGCTTACTAGCGGGGGGATGGGAGACCCAGTACTTC. It yields the protein CASSLLAGGWETQYF.

This chain links TRBV7-9 with TRBJ2-5, with 13 bases identical to TRBD2. Trimming removed 5 bases from V and 5 bases from J; junction bases left unmatched: 5. This CDR3 is 15 amino acids long. Germline values: CDR1 SEHNR, CDR2 FQNEAQ (reference sequence). CDR3 nucleotides: TGTGCCAGCAGCAAACTAGCGGGGGGGTATGAGACCCAGTACTTC. Translated: CASSKLAGGYETQYF.

The chain couples TRBV9 to TRBJ2-7, with 7 bases matching TRBD1. Germline V gene lookup returns CDR1 SGDLS and CDR2 YYNGEE. J lost 3 bases, V lost 0 bases, and 0 bases had no gene match. The CDR3 totals 13 residues. The CDR3 DNA follows: TGTGCCAGCAGCGTAGGGGACAGCTACGAGCAGTACTTC. This sequence encodes CASSVGDSYEQYF. Together with reference TRBV9 and TRBJ2-7, the CDR3 gives the full variable domain: DSGVTQTPKHLITATGQRVTLRCSPRSGDLSVYWYQQSLDQGLQFLIQYYNGEERAKGNILERFSAQQFPDLHSELNLSSLELGDSALYFCASSVGDSYEQYFGPGTRLTVT.

On this clone: Sequence at one end of the junction differs from germline and may be a read error. The chain couples TRBV7-6 to TRBJ2-3; 8 nucleotides match TRBD2. Germline V lookup: CDR1 SGHVS, CDR2 FNYEAQ. There are 14 residues in the CDR3. The CDR3 nucleotides read TGTGCCAGCAGCCTAGCAGCGGGAGAAGATACGCAGTATTTT. This translates into CASSLAAGEDTQYF.

The rearrangement links TRBV10-3 to TRBJ2-5; a possible D gene is TRBD2 (5 bases). Germline lookup yields CDR1 ENHRY and CDR2 SYGVKD. The CDR3 runs 12 residues. V shed 4 bases and J shed 5 bases, with 8 bases lying between them. CDR3 in DNA: TGTGCCATCAGTGTCTCGGGGGAGACCCAGTACTTC. Amino acid sequence: CAISVSGETQYF.

The CDR3 DNA sequence: TGCGCCAGCAGCCCAAGACTCAGCTACGAGCAGTACTTC. The encoded protein is CASSPRLSYEQYF. The chain employs TRBV4-3 and TRBJ2-7, with no clear D. The CDR3 is made up of 13 amino acids. The V gene's germline CDR1 is LGHNA and CDR2 YSLEER. V lost 4 bases and J lost 3, with 10 bases in between.

This sequence joins TRBV4-1 and TRBJ2-5, with a possible D match to TRBD2 (5 bases). Deletions cut 2 bases from V and 2 bases from J, with 18 bases between. Germline CDR1 MGHRA, CDR2 YSYEKL. The CDR3 extends over 17 amino acids. CDR3 sequence reads: CASSQILDQIRQETQYF. The CDR3, as DNA: TGCGCCAGCAGCCAAATACTAGATCAGATTCGTCAAGAGACCCAGTACTTC.

This chain joins TRBV5-6 and TRBJ2-7, with TRBD2 identical over 7 bases. From germline, CDR1 is SGHDT and CDR2 YYEEEE. The CDR3 loop spans 17 amino acids. The V segment lost 1 base and the J segment 1 base; nucleotides outside the gene matches: 11. The CDR3 here is CASSLSWGGGISYEQYF. The CDR3 DNA follows: TGTGCCAGCAGCTTGTCCTGGGGGGGAGGGATTTCCTACGAGCAGTACTTC. The full variable domain, with the rest looked up from reference TRBV5-6 and TRBJ2-7, is DAGVTQSPTHLIKTRGQQVTLRCSPKSGHDTVSWYQQALGQGPQFIFQYYEEEERQRGNFPDRFSGHQFPNYSSELNVNALLLGDSALYLCASSLSWGGGISYEQYFGPGTRLTVT.

The V and J genes are TRBV15 and TRBJ2-7; 10 bases are a match to TRBD2. CDR1 LNHNV and CDR2 YYDKDF come from the germline V gene (reference sequence). With 8 bases clipped from V and 3 bases from J, the junction kept 7 bases outside the gene matches. This CDR3 comprises 14 residues. CDR3 nucleotide sequence: TGTGCCACCCGTGCTAGCGGGAGCCGCTACGAGCAGTACTTC. Protein sequence: CATRASGSRYEQYF.

In this sample, this clone turned up once. This chain connects TRBV6-5 to TRBJ1-2, with 9 bases that match TRBD1. The CDR3 extends over 14 amino acids. The trim removed 2 bases at V and 7 bases at J, leaving 5 bases unmatched. Germline V gives CDR1 MNHEY, CDR2 SVGAGI. For the CDR3, the DNA is TGTGCCAGCAGTTACACGGGGACAGGGAGTGGCTACACCTTC. Protein: CASSYTGTGSGYTF.

J is TRBJ2-5 and V is TRBV19; the match to TRBD1 covers 9 bases. Germline CDR1 and CDR2: LNHDA and SQIVND (reference sequence). Trimming cost V 1 base and J 5 bases; bases outside gene matches: 8. The length of the CDR3 is 16 residues. The DNA of the CDR3 is TGTGCCAGTAGTATAGTCGGGACAGGGTATACGGAGACCCAGTACTTC. Protein product: CASSIVGTGYTETQYF.

This clone was counted between two and nine times. The V gene is TRBV7-9, the J gene TRBJ2-7, with TRBD1 identical over 7 bases. The CDR3 consists of 14 residues. J lost 3 bases, V lost 9 bases, and 11 bases had no gene match. CDR1 SEHNR and CDR2 FQNEAQ come from the germline V gene (reference sequence). The CDR3 DNA follows: TGTGCCAGTTCCCTCGGGACAGACGACTACGAGCAGTACTTC. Translating gives CASSLGTDDYEQYF.

V usage is TRBV5-6 and J usage is TRBJ1-1, with a tentative D call TRBD1 (6 bases). This CDR3 comprises 13 residues. Germline CDR1 is SGHDT and CDR2 is YYEEEE. The V and J ends lost 2 bases and 10 bases respectively, with 15 bases between them. The CDR3 is CASSFAGTQVAFF. CDR3 nucleotide sequence: TGTGCCAGCAGCTTCGCCGGGACACAGGTAGCTTTCTTT. The whole variable domain, remainder taken from reference TRBV5-6 and TRBJ1-1, is DAGVTQSPTHLIKTRGQQVTLRCSPKSGHDTVSWYQQALGQGPQFIFQYYEEEERQRGNFPDRFSGHQFPNYSSELNVNALLLGDSALYLCASSFAGTQVAFFGQGTRLTVV.

V usage is TRBV2 and J usage is TRBJ2-7, with D possibly being TRBD2 (6 bases). V was pared by 3 bases and J by 4 bases, with 7 bases between. Germline-derived CDR1 and CDR2 are SNHLY and FYNNEI. This CDR3 region has 12 residues. CDR3 sequence reads: CASSEGGYEQYF. As DNA, the CDR3 is TGTGCCAGCAGTGAGGGAGGTTACGAGCAGTACTTC.

With respect to this clone: One end of the junction does not line up with germline, which may come from a read error. The chain is built from TRBV28 and TRBJ2-6; 7 bases line up with TRBD1. Germline V gene sequence: CDR1 MDHEN, CDR2 SYDVKM. This CDR3 contains 18 residues. Here the CDR3 reads CARRICPGTDSGANVLTF. The CDR3 DNA reads as TGTGCCCGCAGAATCTGTCCCGGGACAGATTCTGGGGCCAACGTCCTGACTTTC.

The rearrangement uses TRBV7-3 and TRBJ2-1; TRBD2 matches at 8 bases. The CDR3 loop spans 17 amino acids. With V trimmed by 5 bases and J by 4 bases, 13 bases remained unmatched. Germline V lookup: CDR1 SGHTA, CDR2 FQGTGA. The DNA for the CDR3 is TGTGCCAGCAGCCCCCGGGGTAGCGGGGAGGGGTACAATGAGCAGTTCTTC. The encoded protein is CASSPRGSGEGYNEQFF.

The chain carries TRBV5-4 and TRBJ1-1, with TRBD1 as a possible D gene (5 bases). Deletions cut 1 base from V and 1 base from J, with 17 bases between. CDR1 and CDR2 from the germline V gene are SGHNT and YYREEE (reference sequence). The CDR3 spans 17 residues. The CDR3 sequence: CASSLLLGYGGNTEAFF. CDR3 sequence (DNA): TGTGCCAGCAGCTTGTTGTTGGGTTACGGGGGGAACACTGAAGCTTTCTTT.

The CDR3 DNA is TGTGCCAGCTCACCCTCACAGGGGGCGAACACTGAAGCTTTCTTT. Protein sequence: CASSPSQGANTEAFF. This chain uses TRBV18 with TRBJ1-1; TRBD1 matches at 9 bases. The CDR3 length is 15 residues. The ends lost 3 bases at V and 1 base at J; junction bases unmatched: 3. Germline V gene lookup returns CDR1 KGHSH and CDR2 LQKENI.

This clone was recorded only once. This chain joins TRBV4-2 and TRBJ2-7; D possibly corresponds to TRBD1 (6 bases). The CDR3 consists of 13 residues. CDR1 and CDR2 from the germline V gene are LGHNA and YNFKEQ. The germline V and J ends were trimmed by 4 bases and 6 bases, with 13 bases remaining between them. The CDR3 is CASSPDRLAEQYF. The CDR3 nucleotides are TGTGCCAGCAGCCCCGACAGGCTCGCCGAGCAGTACTTC.

V usage is TRBV4-3 and J usage is TRBJ2-1, with TRBD2 matching over 8 bases. J was trimmed by 0 bases and V by 1 base; bases with no gene match: 5. The CDR3 runs to 17 residues. Per germline, CDR1 LGHNA and CDR2 YSLEER. CDR3 residues: CASSQVAAGGSYNEQFF. DNA of the CDR3: TGCGCCAGCAGCCAAGTCGCGGCGGGGGGCTCCTACAATGAGCAGTTCTTC.

The chain carries TRBV12-5 and TRBJ1-1; TRBD1 matches at 8 bases. This CDR3 region has 14 residues. Germline CDR1 reads LGHNT; CDR2 reads FRNRAP. The J segment lost 0 bases and the V segment lost 5 bases, leaving 2 bases of the junction unmatched. In DNA, the CDR3 is TGTGCTAGTGGTCGGGACAGGTTGAACACTGAAGCTTTCTTT. Protein: CASGRDRLNTEAFF.

V usage is TRBV7-7 and J usage is TRBJ2-3; 8 nucleotides agree with TRBD2. Germline CDR1 and CDR2: SSHAT and FNYEAQ (reference sequence). The CDR3 has 14 residues. J was trimmed by 6 bases and V by 2 bases; bases with no gene match: 4. The CDR3 nucleotides are TGTGCCAGCAGCTTACGGGAGGGGGGCGATACGCAGTATTTT. Its protein is CASSLREGGDTQYF.

The chain uses TRBV5-1 and TRBJ2-3; TRBD2 matches at 9 bases. Unmatched junction bases numbered 0, after V lost 0 bases and J lost 4 bases. The germline V gene has CDR1 SGHRS and CDR2 YFSETQ. The CDR3 spans 14 residues. The CDR3 DNA is TGCGCCAGCAGCTTGGTAGCGGGGGCAGATACGCAGTATTTT. This encodes CASSLVAGADTQYF.

This chain uses TRBV7-2 with TRBJ2-5; tentative D call: TRBD2 (5 bases). Trimming stripped 4 bases from V and 5 bases from J, with 17 bases between. The CDR3 covers 15 residues. Per germline, CDR1 SGHTA and CDR2 FQGNSA. Written as DNA, the CDR3 is TGTGCCAGCAGCTCCGGTTCGGGAAAGAGGGAGACCCAGTACTTC. Protein product: CASSSGSGKRETQYF.

The chain couples TRBV30 to TRBJ1-6, with 7 bases identical to TRBD1. CDR1 and CDR2 from the germline V gene are GTSNPN and SVGIG (reference sequence). J lost 8 bases, V lost 4 bases, and 5 bases had no gene match. The CDR3 has 13 residues. CDR3 sequence reads: CAWTDRVDSPLHF. CDR3 sequence (DNA): TGTGCCTGGACCGACAGGGTCGATTCACCCCTCCACTTT. Drawing the rest from reference TRBV30 and TRBJ1-6, the complete variable domain is SQTIHQWPATLVQPVGSPLSLECTVEGTSNPNLYWYRQAAGRGLQLLFYSVGIGQISSEVPQNLSASRPQDRQFILSSKKLLLSDSGFYLCAWTDRVDSPLHFGNGTRLTVT.

V is TRBV7-8 and J is TRBJ2-6; 7 bases line up with TRBD2. CDR1 is SGHVS, CDR2 FQNEAQ, per germline. The CDR3 runs to 16 residues. The V gene end was trimmed by 1 base and the J gene end by 2 bases; junction bases not matched to a gene: 2. CDR3 sequence: CASSLGGGAGANVLTF. DNA of the CDR3: TGTGCCAGCAGCTTAGGGGGAGGGGCTGGGGCCAACGTCCTGACTTTC.

The rearrangement joins TRBV9 to TRBJ1-2; TRBD1 matches at 7 bases. Germline trimming cut 4 bases from V and 3 bases from J; bases unmatched to any gene: 3. The CDR3 runs to 13 residues. Per germline, CDR1 SGDLS and CDR2 YYNGEE. CDR3 amino acids: CASSRTGDYGYTF. The DNA of the CDR3 is TGTGCCAGCAGCCGGACAGGAGACTATGGCTACACCTTC.

The chain links TRBV5-6 to TRBJ2-3; TRBD2 aligns across 10 bases. Germline V gives CDR1 SGHDT, CDR2 YYEEEE. The length of the CDR3 is 14 residues. V shed 4 bases and J 6 bases; nucleotides not matched to a gene: 5. In DNA, the CDR3 is TGTGCCAGCAGCCATCTAGCGGGGGTCGATACGCAGTATTTT. Its translation is CASSHLAGVDTQYF.

The V call is TRBV6-1, the J call TRBJ2-3, with 7 nucleotides matching TRBD2. The CDR3 length is 16 residues. Trimming took 4 bases from V and 0 from J; bases not matched to a gene: 7. Germline CDR1 reads MNHNS; CDR2 reads SASEGT. CDR3 nucleotide sequence: TGTGCCAGCAGTGTCGTCGGGGGGACGAGCACAGATACGCAGTATTTT. Protein sequence: CASSVVGGTSTDTQYF.

The chain links TRBV7-3 to TRBJ2-3; possible D gene TRBD1, 6 bases. The CDR3 contains 15 residues. Germline V gives CDR1 SGHTA, CDR2 FQGTGA. Deletions cut 4 bases from V and 0 bases from J, with 11 bases between. The CDR3 region is CASSSGQSSTDTQYF. The CDR3 DNA sequence: TGTGCCAGCAGCTCTGGACAGTCTAGCACAGATACGCAGTATTTT.